These T cell receptor beta chains were read from a single sample in a study of T cell changes during pregnancy in multiple sclerosis. Data came from immunoSEQ multiplex PCR; TCRdb stores just in-frame clones and leaves some out. This sample has roughly 79,000 clones; over 80% occur once, and the top ten carry 0.43%. Material: CD4+ T cells from peripheral blood mononuclear cells, obtained before pregnancy. These receptors all come from a female donor with multiple sclerosis, enrolled in a pregnancy study. Each CDR3 is given with its conserved first and last residue. A D gene is named only where the DNA matches it firmly. Rows give clone size only sometimes, using once, few, many, or a class for an expanded clone.

v_gene	abundance	d_gene	len	j_gene	CDR3aa	CDR3nt
TRBV5-1	once	-	14	TRBJ2-2	CASSFDTNTGELFF	TGCGCCAGCAGCTTCGACACGAACACCGGGGAGCTGTTTTTT
TRBV19	-	-	15	TRBJ1-1	CASSIDRAGNTEAFF	TGTGCCAGTAGTATTGATAGGGCGGGGAACACTGAAGCTTTCTTT
TRBV11-3	-	TRBD1	17	TRBJ2-1	CASSLHPGQASYNEQFF	TGTGCCAGCAGCTTACACCCGGGACAGGCCTCCTACAATGAGCAGTTCTTC
TRBV7-8	-	TRBD1	16	TRBJ2-7	CASSLVDRVGSYEQYF	TGTGCCAGCAGCTTAGTTGACAGGGTGGGCTCCTACGAGCAGTACTTC
TRBV14	-	TRBD1	15	TRBJ2-5	CASSLGQGIVKTQYF	TGTGCCAGCAGTCTCGGACAGGGTATAGTGAAGACCCAGTACTTC
TRBV30	once	-	16	TRBJ1-5	CAWSGGSLGSNQPQHF	TGTGCCTGGAGTGGTGGCAGTCTTGGTAGCAATCAGCCCCAGCATTTT
TRBV2	-	TRBD1	16	TRBJ1-5	CASSGQGLGSNQPQHF	TGTGCCAGCAGTGGACAGGGTTTAGGAAGCAATCAGCCCCAGCATTTT
TRBV14	-	-	16	TRBJ2-3	CASSQDILTGTDTQYF	TGTGCCAGCAGCCAAGATATTCTGACAGGCACAGATACGCAGTATTTT
TRBV27	-	-	13	TRBJ1-6	CASAYRDNSPLHF	TGTGCCAGTGCCTACAGGGATAATTCACCCCTCCACTTT
TRBV2	-	-	13	TRBJ1-5	CASSDTGNQPQHF	TGTGCCAGCAGTGACACGGGAAATCAGCCCCAGCATTTT
TRBV2	-	TRBD1	15	TRBJ1-2	CASSEVDRGPSGYTF	TGTGCCAGCAGTGAAGTTGACAGGGGTCCGTCTGGCTACACCTTC
TRBV27	few	-	12	TRBJ1-2	CASSPPQGVYTF	TGTGCCAGCAGTCCCCCGCAGGGCGTTTACACCTTC
TRBV20-1	-	-	11	TRBJ2-7	CSGGTAYEQYF	TGCAGTGGCGGGACTGCGTACGAGCAGTACTTC
TRBV28	-	-	11	TRBJ2-7	CASTAGYEQYF	TGTGCCAGCACCGCGGGCTACGAGCAGTACTTC
TRBV4-1	-	TRBD1	15	TRBJ2-7	CASSQGPTGVYEQYF	TGCGCCAGCAGCCAAGGTCCTACAGGGGTCTACGAGCAGTACTTC
TRBV21-1	-	-	16	TRBJ1-5	CASSKGAEGSNQPQHF	TGTGCCAGCAGCAAAGGGGCCGAGGGTAGCAATCAGCCCCAGCATTTT
TRBV9	-	TRBD1	13	TRBJ1-2	CASSEQGASGYTF	TGTGCCAGCAGCGAACAGGGGGCCAGTGGCTACACCTTC